This TCR beta chain originates from a study of T cell responses to AZD1222 COVID-19 vaccine. General observations from the study: Across spike, vaccine-associated CD4 TCRs were found, dominant at 160-218 and 743-854. Only a handful of individuals given AZD1222 were seropositive at baseline. Reportedly, nearly half the spike-specific TCRs target unmutated variant regions.

Sequenced by immunoSEQ multiplex PCR; TCRdb stores in-frame clones only, minus some. The sample includes over 100,000 clones, about 82% of them seen just once. Germline CDR1 reads SGHRS; CDR2 reads YFSETQ. V lost 0 bases and J lost 6, with 12 bases in between. The CDR3 contains 14 residues. Remarks on this clone: Its antigen remains unknown.

Sequenced here: peripheral blood, sampled 28 days after the second dose of the MenACWY control vaccine. This TCR was recovered from an adult who received the MenACWY meningococcal vaccine as a control. The chain links TRBV5-1 to TRBJ1-1; D call uncertain. The CDR3 DNA follows: TGCGCCAGCAGCTTGGATTCCTCCAGACCTGAAGCTTTCTTT. Residues: CASSLDSSRPEAFF.